The 12 T cell receptor beta chains below come from one sample, sequenced in a study of neurological immune-mediated disorders. In TCRdb, the 5' RACE reads were re-called with MiXCR into one record per CDR3 protein. The sample records approximately 60,000 distinct CDR3 sequences, approximately 3.7% being singletons. The sample was PBMCs. These TCRs come from a man in his fifties or sixties with multiple sclerosis.

There are many counts of this clonotype. V is TRBV5-1 and J is TRBJ2-5; D is uncertain. Germline V lookup: CDR1 SGHRS, CDR2 YFSETQ. This CDR3 is built from 15 residues. Trimming cost V 0 bases and J 5 bases, with 14 bases left between them. The CDR3 nucleotides read TGCGCCAGCAGCTTGGCCCTGGCGGCGGTGGAGACCCAGTACTTC. As protein: CASSLALAAVETQYF. Together with reference TRBV5-1 and TRBJ2-5, the CDR3 gives the full variable domain: KAGVTQTPRYLIKTRGQQVTLSCSPISGHRSVSWYQQTPGQGLQFLFEYFSETQRNKGNFPGRFSGRQFSNSRSEMNVSTLELGDSALYLCASSLALAAVETQYFGPGTRLLVL.

This clonotype was detected ten times or more. The rearrangement uses TRBV5-5 and TRBJ2-3, with unresolved D. Germline-derived CDR1 and CDR2 are SGHKS and YYEKEE (reference sequence). CDR3 size: 17 residues. The V end was cut by 0 bases, the J end by 0 bases, with 14 bases between. The CDR3 DNA sequence: TGTGCCAGCAGCTTGGCGGCCTACACCACTAGCACAGATACGCAGTATTTT. Encoded protein: CASSLAAYTTSTDTQYF.

V and J are TRBV7-6 and TRBJ2-3, with 12 bases identical to TRBD1. V lost 5 bases, J lost 8 bases, and 5 bases stayed unmatched. This CDR3 has 14 residues. Germline lookup yields CDR1 SGHVS and CDR2 FNYEAQ. In DNA, the CDR3 is TGTGCCAGCAGCCCCGGGACAGGGGGCACTACGCAGTATTTT. Its translation: CASSPGTGGTTQYF.

Remarks on this clonotype: No DNA is shown, since the ends of the CDR3 on it are uncertain; the CDR3 is the one TCRdb lists. The chain is built from TRBV20-1 and TRBJ1-5; the D segment call TRBD1 is taken from the table without a DNA check. Including both end residues, the CDR3 is 14 amino acids long. The germline gives CDR1 DFQATT, CDR2 SNEGSKA (reference sequence). The CDR3 reads CSARWGTGNQPQNF.

This clonotype came up many times. J is TRBJ2-5 and V is TRBV4-1; no clear D gene. In germline, CDR1 is MGHRA, CDR2 YSYEKL. Trimming pared 5 bases from V and 10 bases from J, leaving 17 bases between. This CDR3 comprises 13 residues. This CDR3 reads CASSGNGRRDQYF. In DNA, the CDR3 is TGCGCCAGCAGCGGCAATGGACGGCGAGACCAGTACTTC.

This clonotype was detected ten times or more. This rearrangement joins TRBV4-1 to TRBJ2-1; 10 bases map to TRBD2. Germline CDR1 reads MGHRA; CDR2 reads YSYEKL. V gave up 6 bases and J gave up 11 bases; unmatched junction bases: 10. This CDR3 is 14 amino acids long. Here the CDR3 DNA reads TGCGCCAGCAGTTCTGGGACTAGCGTCTCCCAGCAGTTCTTC. Its protein is CASSSGTSVSQQFF.

This clonotype appeared many times. The gene calls are TRBV5-1 and TRBJ2-7; 9 nucleotides match TRBD1. V was pared by 4 bases and J by 6 bases, with 5 bases of the junction left unmatched. CDR1 is SGHRS and CDR2 is YFSETQ in the germline V gene. The CDR3 contains 13 residues. This chain's CDR3 is CASSGDRVGEQYF. Written as DNA, the CDR3 is TGCGCCAGCAGCGGGGACAGGGTGGGCGAGCAGTACTTC.

This clonotype was picked up many times. The chain combines TRBV5-1 with TRBJ1-1; 7 bases align to TRBD1. The CDR3 is made up of 16 amino acids. V shed 4 bases and J 1 base; nucleotides not matched to a gene: 10. The germline CDR1 and CDR2 sequences are SGHRS and YFSETQ. For the CDR3, the DNA is TGCGCCAGCAGCAAGGGGGACAGCCTAGGGAACACTGAAGCTTTCTTT. Translated: CASSKGDSLGNTEAFF.

In DNA, the CDR3 is TGTGCCAGCAGTTACTCGTTGGACATCCTATCTTATGGCTACACCTTC. Translating it yields CASSYSLDILSYGYTF. This chain uses TRBV6-2 or TRBV6-3 with TRBJ1-2, with D possibly TRBD1 on 5 matching bases. The CDR3 totals 16 residues. CDR1 and CDR2 from the germline V gene are MNHEY and SVGEGT. V gave up 0 bases and J gave up 5 bases, with 16 bases separating them.

A single count supports this clonotype. The V and J genes are TRBV21-1 and TRBJ2-7. TRBV21-1 is recorded as a pseudogene. The length of the CDR3 is 11 residues. CDR3 in DNA: TGTGCCCACCAAACGGCGGCAGAGCAGTACGTC. This gives the protein CAHQTAAEQYV.

This clonotype was seen at least ten times. This chain joins TRBV5-1 and TRBJ2-5, with 9 bases aligning to TRBD1. The CDR3 totals 14 residues. Germline CDR1 reads SGHRS; CDR2 reads YFSETQ. V lost 5 bases, J lost 2 bases, and 4 bases stayed unmatched. The CDR3 nucleotides are TGCGCCAGCAGACAACAGGGGGCACAAGAGACCCAGTACTTC. Residues: CASRQQGAQETQYF.

Many counts were recorded for this clonotype. V gene TRBV5-1 combines with J gene TRBJ1-5; D perhaps matches TRBD1 (5 bases). V dropped 5 bases and J dropped 3 bases, with 15 bases sitting between them. CDR3 length: 15 residues. Germline V gives CDR1 SGHRS, CDR2 YFSETQ. CDR3 nucleotide sequence: TGCGCCAGCAGGAGGGATCAGGGCCCCAATCAGCCCCAGCATTTT. Its protein product is CASRRDQGPNQPQHF.